Listed below are T cell receptor beta chains from one sample, sequenced in a study of cytomegalovirus exposure and HLA in healthy donors. Assay used: immunoSEQ multiplex PCR; TCRdb lists only in-frame clones, some missing. The sample contains 150,000 or so clones, 80% to 90% of which appear only once. The sequencing input was PBMCs. The receptors derive from a man between 18 and 35 years old in good health and CMV-seropositive. Each CDR3 is given with its conserved first and last residue. Fields, in order: D gene, clone size, J gene, V gene, CDR3 protein, CDR3 DNA. A D gene is named only where the DNA matches it firmly. Size is omitted from some rows. Given values are once, few, many or a class for expanded clones.

>TRBD2|-|TRBJ2-3|TRBV19
CASSLIAGDTQYF
TGTGCCAGTAGCCTGATAGCGGGAGATACGCAGTATTTT
>TRBD1|-|TRBJ1-6|TRBV4-2
CASSGQGANYNSPLHF
TGTGCCAGCAGCGGACAGGGGGCGAACTATAATTCACCCCTCCACTTT
>-|few|TRBJ1-3|TRBV18
CASSPGGTGNTIYF
TGTGCCAGCTCACCAGGGGGGACCGGAAACACCATATATTTT
>TRBD2|-|TRBJ2-3|TRBV30
CAWSAGAGENTDTQYF
TGTGCCTGGAGTGCGGGTGCGGGGGAGAACACAGATACGCAGTATTTT
>-|few|TRBJ1-1|TRBV2
CASSEAGGSFDTEAFF
TGTGCCAGCAGTGAAGCGGGAGGGTCTTTCGACACTGAAGCTTTCTTT
>TRBD1|-|TRBJ1-2|TRBV2
CASSSDRAAYGYTF
TGTGCCAGCTCTTCAGACAGGGCGGCGTATGGCTACACCTTC
>-|-|TRBJ1-2|TRBV15
CATSRPRVGHGYTF
TGTGCCACCAGCAGACCCCGGGTGGGGCATGGCTACACCTTC
>TRBD2|once|TRBJ2-5|TRBV5-4
CASSSLAGLQETQYF
TGTGCCAGCAGCTCCTTAGCGGGGTTACAAGAGACCCAGTACTTC
>TRBD2|-|TRBJ2-5|TRBV15
CATEAASGGRETQYF
TGTGCCACCGAGGCGGCTAGCGGGGGACGGGAGACCCAGTACTTC
>-|-|TRBJ2-7|TRBV19
CASSIRQSYEQYF
TGTGCCAGTAGTATCCGACAGTCCTACGAGCAGTACTTC
>-|-|TRBJ2-2|TRBV5-1
CASSSGVTGELFF
TGCGCCAGCAGCTCAGGGGTAACCGGGGAGCTGTTTTTT
>TRBD1|-|TRBJ1-3|TRBV6-1
CASRGQGPGNTIYF
TGTGCCAGCAGGGGACAGGGACCTGGAAACACCATATATTTT
>TRBD1|-|TRBJ1-1|TRBV4-3
CASSQGLGQGGTEAFF
TGCGCCAGCAGCCAAGGGCTGGGACAGGGAGGAACTGAAGCTTTCTTT
>TRBD2|-|TRBJ2-3|TRBV6-1
CASSERERGGWDTQYF
TGTGCCAGCAGTGAACGTGAGCGGGGGGGCTGGGATACGCAGTATTTT
>-|-|TRBJ2-7|TRBV4-3
CASSHAGAGCEQYF
TGCGCCAGCAGCCATGCTGGGGCAGGCTGCGAGCAGTACTTC
>-|few|TRBJ1-1|TRBV6-5
CASKRTGSTEAFF
TGTGCCAGCAAAAGGACGGGGAGCACTGAAGCTTTCTTT
>TRBD1|-|TRBJ2-5|TRBV7-2
CASSSGQNPNRETQYF
TGTGCCAGCAGCTCGGGACAGAACCCCAATCGAGAGACCCAGTACTTC
>TRBD1|-|TRBJ1-5|TRBV6-1
CASIFRQGTQPQHF
TGTGCCAGCATTTTCCGACAGGGGACTCAGCCCCAGCATTTT
>-|-|TRBJ2-2|TRBV7-2
CASSLRLAGELFF
TGTGCCAGCAGCTTAAGACTAGCCGGGGAGCTGTTTTTT
>-|-|TRBJ1-4|TRBV5-1
CASSLQGGVNEKLFF
TGCGCCAGCAGCTTGCAGGGTGGCGTTAATGAAAAACTGTTTTTT
>TRBD2|-|TRBJ2-3|TRBV7-8
CASSLTSRADTQYF
TGTGCCAGCAGCCTGACTAGCAGGGCAGATACGCAGTATTTT
>TRBD1|-|TRBJ2-5|TRBV27
CASSLFRGQAETQYF
TGTGCCAGCAGTTTATTCAGGGGGCAGGCAGAGACCCAGTACTTC
>TRBD1|-|TRBJ2-1|TRBV2
CASSLDRYNEQFF
TGTGCCAGCAGTTTGGACAGGTACAATGAGCAGTTCTTC
>TRBD2|-|TRBJ2-7|TRBV10-3
CAISSGGSYEQYF
TGTGCCATCTCCTCGGGGGGTTCCTACGAGCAGTACTTC
>-|-|TRBJ1-2|TRBV19
CASSMLKGGYTF
TGTGCCAGTAGTATGTTGAAGGGGGGCTACACCTTC
>-|-|TRBJ2-1|TRBV6-5
CASSLVPGLHEQFF
TGTGCCAGCAGCCTAGTCCCAGGGCTTCATGAGCAGTTCTTC
>-|-|TRBJ2-7|TRBV4-1
CASSQRFRDNPYEQYF
TGCGCCAGCAGCCAGAGGTTCCGGGACAACCCCTACGAGCAGTACTTC
>-|few|TRBJ2-3|TRBV19
CASSWAPTDTQYF
TGTGCCAGTTCTTGGGCTCCGACAGATACGCAGTATTTT
>-|-|TRBJ2-7|TRBV21-1
CASRAKLESSYEQYF
TGTGCCAGCAGAGCAAAACTGGAGAGCTCCTACGAGCAGTACTTC
>TRBD1|-|TRBJ2-7|TRBV7-2
CASSLRTGGEYEQYF
TGTGCCAGCAGCTTAAGGACAGGGGGCGAATACGAGCAGTACTTC
>TRBD2|once|TRBJ2-5|TRBV19
CASSIEPVAGGETQYF
TGTGCCAGTAGTATTGAGCCGGTAGCGGGGGGAGAGACCCAGTACTTC
>-|-|TRBJ1-1|TRBV2
CASIAGTTEAFF
TGTGCCAGCATTGCGGGGACCACTGAAGCTTTCTTT
>-|-|TRBJ1-5|TRBV6-6
CASSDRFNQPQHF
TGTGCCAGCAGTGACAGATTTAATCAGCCCCAGCATTTT
>TRBD1|-|TRBJ1-3|TRBV19
CASSSGQGPFPNTIYF
TGTGCCAGTAGTTCCGGACAGGGGCCGTTTCCAAACACCATATATTTT
>TRBD2|-|TRBJ2-3|TRBV6-1
CASSETSGGATDTQYF
TGTGCCAGCAGTGAGACTAGCGGGGGGGCCACAGATACGCAGTATTTT
>-|-|TRBJ2-5|TRBV7-3
CASSLTGEFEETQYF
TGTGCCAGCAGCTTGACAGGAGAATTCGAAGAGACCCAGTACTTC
>-|-|TRBJ1-6|TRBV11-2
CASSDLLGNSPLHF
TGTGCCAGCAGCGATCTCCTGGGCAATTCACCCCTCCACTTT
>-|once|TRBJ2-1|TRBV7-9
CASSSAPELNYNEQFF
TGTGCCAGCAGCTCAGCTCCCGAGTTGAACTACAATGAGCAGTTCTTC
>-|-|TRBJ1-2|TRBV5-4
CASSDTGNYGYTF
TGTGCCAGCAGCGATACAGGGAACTATGGCTACACCTTC
>-|-|TRBJ1-1|TRBV5-6
CASSLAPPSLHGAFF
TGTGCCAGCAGCTTGGCGCCTCCGAGCCTCCACGGAGCTTTCTTT
>-|-|TRBJ1-2|TRBV5-4
CASSLPRGLYGYTF
TGTGCCAGCAGCTTACCCAGGGGCCTGTATGGCTACACCTTC
>TRBD2|-|TRBJ2-3|TRBV10-3
CAIKGSGGTDTQYF
TGTGCCATCAAGGGTAGCGGGGGCACAGATACGCAGTATTTT
>-|-|TRBJ2-7|TRBV7-6
CASSLRQGSYEQYF
TGTGCCAGCAGCTTAAGGCAGGGTTCCTACGAGCAGTACTTC
>-|-|TRBJ1-1|TRBV29-1
CSVEGLGQPNTEAFF
TGCAGCGTTGAAGGCCTGGGGCAGCCGAACACTGAAGCTTTCTTT
>TRBD2|-|TRBJ2-7|TRBV10-3
CAIGTSGVHEQYF
TGTGCCATAGGGACTAGCGGGGTCCACGAGCAGTACTTC
>-|-|TRBJ1-4|TRBV19
CASRTGGEKLFF
TGTGCCAGTAGGACAGGTGGTGAAAAACTGTTTTTT
>-|-|TRBJ1-4|TRBV30
CAWSHRIEKLFF
TGTGCCTGGAGTCACAGGATTGAAAAACTGTTTTTT
>TRBD1|once|TRBJ2-5|TRBV9
CASSAAGTGGNKETQYF
TGTGCCAGCAGCGCGGCCGGGACAGGGGGCAATAAAGAGACCCAGTACTTC
>-|-|TRBJ2-1|TRBV18
CASSPLAGNNEQFF
TGTGCCAGCTCACCACTTGCAGGAAACAATGAGCAGTTCTTC
>-|-|TRBJ2-5|TRBV5-1
CASSREPTSSETQYF
TGCGCCAGCAGTAGGGAGCCTACCTCAAGCGAGACCCAGTACTTC
>-|-|TRBJ2-5|TRBV7-2
CASSFGGAQETQYF
TGTGCCAGCAGCTTTGGAGGGGCTCAAGAGACCCAGTACTTC
>-|-|TRBJ1-3|TRBV4-1
CASSQDQGAGNTIYF
TGCGCCAGCAGCCAAGATCAAGGGGCTGGAAACACCATATATTTT
>-|-|TRBJ2-5|TRBV19
CASSISLYQETQYF
TGTGCCAGTAGTATTTCTCTCTACCAAGAGACCCAGTACTTC
>-|-|TRBJ2-1|TRBV7-2
CASTWRGNEQFF
TGTGCCAGCACTTGGCGGGGAAATGAGCAGTTCTTC
>-|-|TRBJ1-2|TRBV6-1
CASRGRGSGFHTF
TGTGCCAGCAGGGGACGGGGGTCAGGTTTTCACACCTTC
>-|-|TRBJ2-2|TRBV30
CAWTENTGELFF
TGTGCCTGGACAGAGAACACCGGGGAGCTGTTTTTT
>TRBD2|once|TRBJ2-3|TRBV2
CASSQTLAGVGDTQYF
TGTGCCAGCAGTCAAACACTAGCGGGGGTGGGAGATACGCAGTATTTT
>-|-|TRBJ2-7|TRBV6-5
CASSFLGLSTYEQYF
TGTGCCAGCAGTTTCCTTGGACTTTCCACCTACGAGCAGTACTTC
>-|-|TRBJ2-5|TRBV6-5
CASSYSERVEAQYF
TGTGCCAGCAGTTACTCCGAACGGGTGGAGGCCCAGTACTTC
>TRBD2|-|TRBJ2-5|TRBV7-6
CASSWATSGGQETQYF
TGTGCCAGCAGCTGGGCGACTAGCGGGGGGCAAGAGACCCAGTACTTC